Following are 28 T cell receptor beta chains from one sample sequenced in a study of cytomegalovirus exposure and HLA in healthy donors. Vbeta (60) and Jbeta (13) primers were used in the PCR. Clones were sequenced by immunoSEQ multiplex PCR, and TCRdb holds only the in-frame ones, with some missing. Of about 170,000 clones in the sample, 65% to 85% were seen once. The source material was PBMCs. These receptors all stem from a male donor in good health and CMV-seronegative.

This clone appeared a single time. The J gene is TRBJ1-2, the V gene TRBV13; D is undetermined. Trimming removed 0 bases at V and 4 bases at J, with 12 bases between. Germline CDR1 reads PRHDT; CDR2 reads FYEKMQ (reference sequence). This CDR3 contains 15 residues. This CDR3 reads CASSLGSGSPYGYTF. The CDR3 DNA sequence: TGTGCCAGCAGCTTAGGGTCAGGCAGTCCCTATGGCTACACCTTC.

This chain joins TRBV5-1 and TRBJ2-7; D perhaps matches TRBD2 (7 bases). Per the germline V gene, CDR1 is SGHRS and CDR2 is YFSETQ. CDR3 length equals 23 residues. V was cut by 2 bases and J by 1 base, with 37 bases left in between. The CDR3, as DNA: TGCGCCAGCAGCTTTTACTTGAGATCGAAACCTGGTTTGGGGGGGCGCGATTCCTACGAGCAGTACTTC. Amino acids: CASSFYLRSKPGLGGRDSYEQYF.

The V call is TRBV2, the J call TRBJ2-4; D unresolved. This CDR3 has 13 amino acids. Germline V gene data show CDR1 as SNHLY and CDR2 as FYNNEI. The CDR3 loop is CVSGALPKNIQYF. The CDR3 DNA sequence: TGTGTATCTGGTGCGCTTCCAAAAAACATTCAGTACTTC.

This clone was seen a few times. V is TRBV10-1 and J is TRBJ1-2; D ambiguous. The germline V gene has CDR1 WNHNN and CDR2 SYGVQD (reference sequence). This CDR3 comprises 14 residues. V lost 10 bases to trimming and J lost 2 bases, with 17 bases between them. CDR3 sequence reads: CATMTRRPNYGYTF. The CDR3, as DNA: TGCGCCACCATGACACGTAGGCCCAACTATGGCTACACCTTC.

The rearrangement links TRBV7-9 to TRBJ1-2; 7 bases match TRBD1. The CDR3 totals 13 residues. J gave up 3 bases and V 5 bases, and 3 bases lay outside the gene matches. Per germline, CDR1 SEHNR and CDR2 FQNEAQ (reference sequence). Here the CDR3 DNA reads TGTGCCAGCAGCCGGGACAGCGACTATGGCTACACCTTC. The encoded protein is CASSRDSDYGYTF.

The CDR3 spells CASSSWTANQPQHF. The CDR3 coding sequence is TGTGCCAGCAGCTCCTGGACAGCCAATCAGCCCCAGCATTTT. The V gene is TRBV7-2, the J gene TRBJ1-5; D possibly corresponds to TRBD1 (6 bases). Between the trimmed V and J ends, which lost 4 bases and 3 bases, there was a span of 10 bases. Germline CDR1 reads SGHTA; CDR2 reads FQGNSA. The CDR3 contains 14 residues.

The genes are TRBV30 and TRBJ1-6; perhaps TRBD1 as D (6 bases). Trimming removed 3 bases at V and 8 bases at J, with 8 bases between. Germline CDR1 and CDR2: GTSNPN and SVGIG (reference sequence). The CDR3 totals 12 residues. In DNA, the CDR3 is TGTGCCTGGAGAGGGGGGGATTCACCCCTCCACTTT. Its protein is CAWRGGDSPLHF.

J is TRBJ2-3 and V is TRBV6-1, with 7 bases matching TRBD1. The CDR3 consists of 16 residues. V trimming: 3 bases; J trimming: 1 base; junction bases outside the gene matches: 7. Germline loops: CDR1 MNHNS, CDR2 SASEGT. The CDR3 loop reads CASSDHDRVRTDTQYF. As DNA, the CDR3 is TGTGCCAGCAGTGACCACGACAGGGTTCGCACAGATACGCAGTATTTT.

This clone was recorded only once. The V and J genes are TRBV5-5 and TRBJ2-7, with 8 bases lining up with TRBD2. V lost 4 bases, J lost 7 bases, and 10 bases stayed unmatched. The CDR3 spans 14 residues. Germline values: CDR1 SGHKS, CDR2 YYEKEE (reference sequence). The CDR3 DNA is TGTGCCAGCAGCGGACGGACTAGCTCGTGGGAGCAGTACTTC. It translates to CASSGRTSSWEQYF.

CDR3 region: CASRGQGKETQYF. DNA for the CDR3: TGCGCCAGCAGAGGACAGGGTAAGGAGACCCAGTACTTC. This chain joins TRBV4-1 and TRBJ2-5, with TRBD1 identical over 8 bases. CDR1 and CDR2 (germline): MGHRA, YSYEKL. This CDR3 spans 13 amino acids. Losses at the gene ends were 6 bases for V and 5 bases for J; bases not matched to a gene: 5.

In regard to this clone: Its ends do not fully match the called genes, so a read error is possible. The rearrangement joins TRBV30 to TRBJ1-2; D call uncertain. The CDR3 runs 13 residues. Per germline, CDR1 GTSNPN and CDR2 SVGIG (reference sequence). The CDR3 nucleotides are TGTGCCTGGAACCGCGGGGAAAACTATGGCTACCCCTTC. Protein: CAWNRGENYGYPF.

On this clone itself: The same CDR3 can be traced to other DNA sequences in this sample. J is TRBJ2-5 and V is TRBV7-3; 8 bases line up with TRBD1. Looked up from germline, CDR1 is SGHTA and CDR2 is FQGTGA. With V trimmed by 4 bases and J by 2 bases, 3 bases remained unmatched. The CDR3 is 14 amino acids. In DNA, the CDR3 is TGTGCCAGCAGCTCCGACAGGGGACAAGAGACCCAGTACTTC. This codes for CASSSDRGQETQYF.

V is TRBV28 and J is TRBJ2-5; 8 nucleotides line up with TRBD1. TRBJ2-7 matches the DNA end more closely, so the J call is doubtful. Germline V CDR1 and CDR2: MDHEN, SYDVKM. The CDR3 is made up of 15 amino acids. As DNA, the CDR3 is TGTGCCAGCAGCGGCCTGGACAGGGCCCACTACGAGCAGTACTTC. This gives the protein CASSGLDRAHYEQYF.

This sequence joins TRBV29-1 and TRBJ1-3; 8 bases line up with TRBD1. CDR1 and CDR2 (germline): SQVTM, ANQGSEA. V trimming: 6 bases; J trimming: 2 bases; junction bases outside the gene matches: 9. CDR3 length: 15 amino acids. The CDR3 DNA follows: TGCAGCGTGGGGGCGACAGGGGACCCTGGAAACACCATATATTTT. It translates to CSVGATGDPGNTIYF.

In this sample, this clone turned up once. The chain recombines TRBV30 with TRBJ2-1; TRBD2 matches 12 bases. This CDR3 spans 15 amino acids. J gave up 8 bases and V 5 bases, and 10 bases lay outside the gene matches. The germline CDR1 and CDR2 sequences are GTSNPN and SVGIG (reference sequence). Here the CDR3 DNA reads TGTGCCTGGCGCTCCACTAGCGGGGGGAGGTATGAGCAGTTCTTC. Translated: CAWRSTSGGRYEQFF. The full variable domain, with the rest looked up from reference TRBV30 and TRBJ2-1, is SQTIHQWPATLVQPVGSPLSLECTVEGTSNPNLYWYRQAAGRGLQLLFYSVGIGQISSEVPQNLSASRPQDRQFILSSKKLLLSDSGFYLCAWRSTSGGRYEQFFGPGTRLTVL.

This chain links TRBV6-6 with TRBJ2-5; TRBD2 agrees at 10 bases. The end of the DNA aligns better with TRBJ2-7, so the J call may be wrong. The CDR3 has 14 amino acids. The germline CDR1 and CDR2 sequences are MNHNY and SVGAGI (reference sequence). The CDR3 spells CASRPGLASYEQYF. The CDR3 DNA is TGTGCCAGCCGACCGGGACTAGCGTCCTACGAGCAGTACTTC.

There are a few counts of this clone. J is TRBJ1-5 and V is TRBV5-6; 9 bases are shared with TRBD1. After removal of 1 base from V and 0 bases from J, the junction contained 8 bases not matched to a gene. Per the germline V gene, CDR1 is SGHDT and CDR2 is YYEEEE. The CDR3 is 18 residues long. The CDR3 is CASSLNKRDRASNQPQHF. In DNA form, the CDR3 reads TGTGCCAGCAGCTTGAATAAACGGGACAGGGCTAGCAATCAGCCCCAGCATTTT.

The CDR3 reads CASSESPTVAGARYEQYF. The CDR3 DNA follows: TGTGCCAGCAGTGAATCCCCTACCGTAGCGGGGGCCCGCTACGAGCAGTACTTC. The rearrangement uses TRBV6-1 and TRBJ2-7, with TRBD2 matching 9 bases. Germline V gives CDR1 MNHNS, CDR2 SASEGT. This CDR3 is built from 18 residues. J lost 3 bases, V lost 2 bases, and 14 bases had no gene match.

The V call is TRBV13, the J call TRBJ1-6; 10 bases fit TRBD1. CDR1 is PRHDT and CDR2 is FYEKMQ in the germline V gene (reference sequence). This CDR3 has 16 residues. Trimming cost V 5 bases and J 7 bases; bases outside gene matches: 8. The CDR3 nucleotides are TGTGCCAGCAGCGGAGGGACAGGGGCCCCAAATTCACCCCTCCACTTT. Translating it yields CASSGGTGAPNSPLHF.

For this clone: Germline and junction disagree at one end, which may indicate a read error. J is TRBJ2-3 and V is TRBV7-2; 10 positions agree with TRBD2. The CDR3 loop spans 15 amino acids. Germline V gene data show CDR1 as SGHTA and CDR2 as FQGNSA. In DNA form, the CDR3 reads TGTGCCAGCAGATTAGCGGGAGGACCCACAGATACGCAGTATTTT. This encodes CASRLAGGPTDTQYF.

The chain is built from TRBV6-5 and TRBJ2-3; 10 bases map to TRBD1. This CDR3 contains 15 residues. CDR1 and CDR2 from the germline V gene are MNHEY and SVGAGI. The junction had 7 bases not matched to a gene; V was cut back by 6 bases and J by 4 bases. The CDR3: CASRSGTGVSDTQYF. The CDR3 region has the DNA TGTGCCAGCAGGTCCGGGACAGGGGTTTCAGATACGCAGTATTTT.

This clone has only a few counts. The chain combines TRBV4-1 with TRBJ2-7, with 10 bases aligning to TRBD1. CDR3 size: 16 residues. The germline V gene encodes CDR1 MGHRA and CDR2 YSYEKL. The V segment lost 5 bases and the J segment 3 bases; nucleotides outside the gene matches: 10. CDR3 sequence: CASSSAAGTGDYEQYF. As DNA, the CDR3 is TGCGCCAGCAGCTCTGCGGCCGGGACAGGGGACTACGAGCAGTACTTC.

The V gene is TRBV7-7, the J gene TRBJ2-1, with D maybe TRBD2 (7 bases). The V gene lost 0 bases and the J gene lost 9 bases, with 9 bases spanning the gap. Germline assignment: CDR1 SSHAT and CDR2 FNYEAQ (reference sequence). The CDR3 has 13 amino acids. The CDR3 here is CASSLAGGLEQFF. The CDR3 region has the DNA TGTGCCAGCAGCTTAGCGGGGGGGCTTGAGCAGTTCTTC.

The chain combines TRBV5-1 with TRBJ2-5, with 9 bases lining up with TRBD2. The junction had 4 bases not matched to a gene; V was cut back by 0 bases and J by 1 base. This CDR3 has 16 residues. In germline, CDR1 is SGHRS, CDR2 YFSETQ. The CDR3 region is CASSLGLAGPQETQYF. The CDR3 DNA is TGCGCCAGCAGCTTGGGGCTAGCGGGGCCCCAAGAGACCCAGTACTTC. Filled out from reference TRBV5-1 and TRBJ2-5, the complete variable domain reads KAGVTQTPRYLIKTRGQQVTLSCSPISGHRSVSWYQQTPGQGLQFLFEYFSETQRNKGNFPGRFSGRQFSNSRSEMNVSTLELGDSALYLCASSLGLAGPQETQYFGPGTRLLVL.

V usage is TRBV28 and J usage is TRBJ2-7; 7 nucleotides match TRBD2. V dropped 3 bases and J dropped 4; count of bases not matched to a gene: 6. This CDR3 comprises 14 residues. The germline V gene encodes CDR1 MDHEN and CDR2 SYDVKM. The CDR3 DNA sequence: TGTGCCAGCAGTTTCGTAGGGCGGGGGTACGAGCAGTACTTC. This codes for CASSFVGRGYEQYF.

This clone was seen a single time. The gene calls are TRBV18 and TRBJ1-6, with a tentative D call TRBD1 (6 bases). The germline CDR1 and CDR2 sequences are KGHSH and LQKENI. The CDR3 is 18 amino acids. The V end was cut by 2 bases, the J end by 0 bases, with 14 bases between. This CDR3 is CASSPGKLQGSYNSPLHF. The CDR3 DNA reads as TGTGCCAGCTCACCAGGGAAACTACAGGGCTCCTATAATTCACCCCTCCACTTT.

The chain joins TRBV9 to TRBJ2-7; TRBD1 matches at 7 bases. Germline CDR1 reads SGDLS; CDR2 reads YYNGEE. CDR3 size: 15 residues. V shed 0 bases, J shed 0 bases, and the junction held 3 bases outside the gene matches. For the CDR3, the DNA is TGTGCCAGCAGCGTAGAAGGGACAGCCTCCTACGAGCAGTACTTC. This gives the protein CASSVEGTASYEQYF.

This clone appeared a single time. The chain recombines TRBV11-2 with TRBJ2-7; D possibly corresponds to TRBD1 (5 bases). Per germline, CDR1 SGHAT and CDR2 FQNNGV. The CDR3 is made up of 15 amino acids. The germline V and J ends were trimmed by 1 base and 4 bases, with 14 bases remaining between them. As DNA, the CDR3 is TGTGCCAGCAGCTTAGGGTCAGGACCAGGGTACGAGCAGTACTTC. As protein: CASSLGSGPGYEQYF.